The clone carrying this TCR beta chain was detected once. Clones were sequenced by immunoSEQ multiplex PCR, and TCRdb holds only the in-frame ones, with some missing. The sample has 50,000 or so clones, about 80% seen once. Germline lookup yields CDR1 SGHDT and CDR2 YYEEEE. Trimming removed 0 bases from V and 1 base from J, with 7 bases in between. The CDR3 consists of 15 residues. Stated time point: pretreatment peripheral blood. Enrolled patients showed locally advanced or metastatic urothelial carcinoma. This record comes from a study of PD-L1 blockade in urothelial cancer. The wider study: When blood samples were assessed, the median T cell count was about 140,000.

V and J are TRBV5-6 and TRBJ2-2; D may be TRBD1 (5 bases). The source material was PBMCs, sampled around atezolizumab (anti-PD-L1) treatment. The TCR comes from a man between 65 and 79 years old with urothelial cancer. In DNA form, the CDR3 reads TGTGCCAGCAGCTTGGCAGGGCGGAACACCGGGGAGCTGTTTTTT. Protein sequence: CASSLAGRNTGELFF.